One sample yielded the 9 T cell receptor beta chains listed below, sequenced in a study of shared clonotypes between healthy human individuals. Method: immunoSEQ multiplex PCR; TCRdb's copy keeps in-frame clones and lacks some. The repertoire holds 1,500,000 or so clones, with 97% to 99% as singletons. The source material was naive CD4+ T cells sorted from blood. Specified subset: CD45RA+ positively selected. The receptors originated from a man aged 30 to 39 in good health.

The chain joins TRBV9 to TRBJ2-1; 13 bases line up with TRBD2. The CDR3 has 17 amino acids. The V gene end was trimmed by 3 bases and the J gene end by 8 bases; junction bases not matched to a gene: 11. Germline CDR1 SGDLS, CDR2 YYNGEE. The DNA for the CDR3 is TGTGCCAGCAGCGCCCAACTAGCGGGAGGGCGAAACGATGAGCAGTTCTTC. This encodes CASSAQLAGGRNDEQFF.

This sequence joins TRBV19 and TRBJ2-5, with 8 nucleotides matching TRBD1. The CDR3 spans 13 residues. With 3 bases clipped from V and 6 bases from J, the junction kept 3 bases outside the gene matches. CDR1 is LNHDA, CDR2 SQIVND, per germline (reference sequence). The CDR3 DNA follows: TGTGCCAGTAGTATCACAGGGGGTAAGACCCAGTACTTC. Its translation: CASSITGGKTQYF. Complete variable domain (other parts from reference TRBV19 and TRBJ2-5): DGGITQSPKYLFRKEGQNVTLSCEQNLNHDAMYWYRQDPGQGLRLIYYSQIVNDFQKGDIAEGYSVSREKKESFPLTVTSAQKNPTAFYLCASSITGGKTQYFGPGTRLLVL.

J is TRBJ2-2 and V is TRBV29-1; D gene ambiguous. CDR1 is SQVTM, CDR2 ANQGSEA, per germline. V was pared by 4 bases and J by 4 bases, with 10 bases between. The CDR3 consists of 13 residues. The CDR3 DNA sequence: TGCAGCGTTGCACCAGACCTCACCGGGGAGCTGTTTTTT. It codes for CSVAPDLTGELFF.

The chain uses TRBV7-9 and TRBJ2-7; 8 positions match TRBD1. This CDR3 has 15 residues. V lost 4 bases, J lost 2 bases, and 7 bases stayed unmatched. Germline lookup yields CDR1 SEHNR and CDR2 FQNEAQ (reference sequence). CDR3 sequence: CASSSDRDNPYEQYF. The CDR3 DNA reads as TGTGCCAGCAGCTCGGACAGGGACAACCCCTACGAGCAGTACTTC.

The chain employs TRBV9 and TRBJ2-2; 8 bases agree with TRBD2. Germline V gives CDR1 SGDLS, CDR2 YYNGEE. The trim removed 6 bases at V and 3 bases at J, leaving 10 bases unmatched. The CDR3 runs to 16 residues. CDR3 region: CASTTGGSPYTGELFF. For the CDR3, the DNA is TGTGCCAGCACCACGGGGGGGAGTCCTTACACCGGGGAGCTGTTTTTT. The entire variable domain, with the rest obtained from reference TRBV9 and TRBJ2-2, is as follows: DSGVTQTPKHLITATGQRVTLRCSPRSGDLSVYWYQQSLDQGLQFLIQYYNGEERAKGNILERFSAQQFPDLHSELNLSSLELGDSALYFCASTTGGSPYTGELFFGEGSRLTVL.

This clone showed up just once. The V gene is TRBV5-5, the J gene TRBJ1-1; D is undetermined. The CDR3 has 14 residues. V was pared by 2 bases and J by 1 base, with 9 bases between. The germline gives CDR1 SGHKS, CDR2 YYEKEE (reference sequence). DNA for the CDR3: TGTGCCAGCAGCTTATTGGGTCAGAACACTGAAGCTTTCTTT. Protein product: CASSLLGQNTEAFF. The full variable domain, rest sourced from reference TRBV5-5 and TRBJ1-1, is DAGVTQSPTHLIKTRGQQVTLRCSPISGHKSVSWYQQVLGQGPQFIFQYYEKEERGRGNFPDRFSARQFPNYSSELNVNALLLGDSALYLCASSLLGQNTEAFFGQGTRLTVV.

This clone is a singleton in its sample. The V call is TRBV4-1, the J call TRBJ2-2; TRBD2 matches 8 bases. This CDR3 spans 16 amino acids. The J segment lost 9 bases and the V segment lost 4 bases, leaving 13 bases of the junction unmatched. Germline V gives CDR1 MGHRA, CDR2 YSYEKL. Written as DNA, the CDR3 is TGCGCCAGCAGCCTTTTAGCAGCGGGAGCTTTCCGGGAGCTGTTTTTT. It translates to CASSLLAAGAFRELFF.

J is TRBJ2-3 and V is TRBV6-1; D is undetermined. The CDR3 length is 14 residues. The germline V gene encodes CDR1 MNHNS and CDR2 SASEGT. V lost 10 bases to trimming and J lost 2 bases, with 16 bases between them. The CDR3 coding sequence is TGTGCCACCGGCCGTTTTGGGAACACAGATACGCAGTATTTT. Translation gives CATGRFGNTDTQYF.

The gene calls are TRBV6-5 and TRBJ1-4, with 7 bases matching TRBD1. CDR1 MNHEY and CDR2 SVGAGI come from the germline V gene. CDR3 length equals 14 residues. Trimming at V came to 6 bases and at J to 6 bases, leaving 7 bases not matched to a gene. CDR3 in DNA: TGTGCCAGCAGCGACGCCGGGACAGATGAAAAACTGTTTTTT. Protein product: CASSDAGTDEKLFF.